These 27 T cell receptor beta chains were all obtained from the same sample, sequenced in a study of T-cell memory formation after mild COVID-19. TCRdb ran MiXCR on the 5' RACE reads and lists one entry per CDR3 protein. There are about half a million distinct CDR3 sequences in the sample; 18% occur only once, and approximately 13% lies in the top ten. The sample comprised PBMCs or a T cell subset sorted from them (not recorded which). These receptor sequences come from an adult woman who had mild COVID-19 (a few samples of this study predate the infection). Cell type and time point are not known.

This chain joins TRBV12-3 or TRBV12-4 and TRBJ2-7; TRBD1 agrees at 9 bases. The trim removed 4 bases at V and 2 bases at J, leaving 6 bases unmatched. The CDR3 covers 15 residues. Here the CDR3 DNA reads TGTGCCAGCAGTTCCTACCGGGACAGGGCCTACGAGCAGTACTTC. Translation gives CASSSYRDRAYEQYF.

This clonotype has more than one count but fewer than ten. The chain employs TRBV6-2 or TRBV6-3 and TRBJ2-7, with D perhaps being TRBD1 or TRBD2 (5 bases each). V lost 0 bases and J lost 0, with 15 bases in between. Germline-derived CDR1 and CDR2 are MNHEY and SVGEGT. The CDR3 runs to 17 residues. The DNA for the CDR3 is TGTGCCAGCAGTTACTCGATCACGGGGCACTACTCCTACGAGCAGTACTTC. Encoded protein: CASSYSITGHYSYEQYF.

This chain links TRBV9 with TRBJ2-1; maybe TRBD2 (5 bases). The CDR3 has 14 amino acids. V lost 4 bases and J lost 5, with 13 bases in between. Germline values: CDR1 SGDLS, CDR2 YYNGEE. CDR3 protein: CASSLGSHNNEQFF. The CDR3 nucleotides read TGTGCCAGCAGCCTAGGGAGTCACAACAATGAGCAGTTCTTC.

The rearrangement uses TRBV6-6 and TRBJ2-5; TRBD2 agrees at 10 bases. With 6 bases clipped from V and 2 bases from J, the junction kept 6 bases outside the gene matches. CDR3 length: 15 amino acids. Germline CDR1 and CDR2: MNHNY and SVGAGI (reference sequence). As DNA, the CDR3 is TGTGCCAGCAGCTCTCCGACTAGCGGGCAAGAGACCCAGTACTTC. It specifies CASSSPTSGQETQYF.

The sample holds a few counts of this clonotype. The chain has TRBV18 and TRBJ2-7, with D tentatively TRBD1 (6 bases). The CDR3 sequence is 15 residues long. Germline CDR1 reads KGHSH; CDR2 reads LQKENI. Trimming took off 1 base at V and 4 bases at J, with 14 bases between the two ends. The CDR3 sequence: CASSPQDRPLYEQYF. The CDR3 bases are TGTGCCAGCTCACCACAGGACAGACCCTTATACGAGCAGTACTTC.

The sample holds a few counts of this clonotype. V is TRBV7-3 and J is TRBJ2-7; D is ambiguous. The CDR3 has 13 residues. The ends were cut back, 0 bases at V and 4 bases at J, with 7 bases in the middle. Germline V gives CDR1 SGHTA, CDR2 FQGTGA. CDR3 nucleotides: TGTGCCAGCAGCTTAACGACACGGTACGAGCAGTACTTC. It specifies CASSLTTRYEQYF.

This chain uses TRBV7-6 with TRBJ2-5; 8 nucleotides align to TRBD1. J gave up 3 bases and V 5 bases, and 14 bases lay outside the gene matches. Germline-derived CDR1 and CDR2 are SGHVS and FNYEAQ. The CDR3 covers 17 residues. The CDR3 nucleotides are TGTGCCAGCAGCAGAGCTGCCGGACAGGGCTTCAAAGAGACCCAGTACTTC. Encoded protein: CASSRAAGQGFKETQYF.

This clonotype has a handful of counts. This chain uses TRBV24-1 with TRBJ2-1, with 7 bases aligning to TRBD2. V lost 5 bases, J lost 2 bases, and 2 bases stayed unmatched. CDR1 is KGHDR and CDR2 is SFDVKD in the germline V gene. This CDR3 region has 14 residues. This chain's CDR3 is CATSVRGTYNEQFF. The CDR3 region has the DNA TGTGCCACCAGTGTGCGGGGGACCTACAATGAGCAGTTCTTC.

The J gene is TRBJ2-3, the V gene TRBV4-1; TRBD1 might be the D (6 bases). Trimming stripped 4 bases from V and 0 bases from J, with 11 bases between. The CDR3 runs to 15 residues. Germline CDR1 MGHRA, CDR2 YSYEKL. CDR3 in DNA: TGCGCCAGCAGCCCGCCTGGGACAAGCACAGATACGCAGTATTTT. Encoded protein: CASSPPGTSTDTQYF.

The chain has TRBV6-1 and TRBJ1-2, with 8 bases matching TRBD1. CDR3 length: 17 residues. From germline, CDR1 is MNHNS and CDR2 SASEGT. The junction had 12 bases not matched to a gene; V was cut back by 6 bases and J by 0 bases. CDR3 residues: CASSLRQGTTSNYGYTF. In DNA, the CDR3 is TGTGCCAGCAGCCTAAGACAGGGGACGACCTCTAACTATGGCTACACCTTC.

V is TRBV5-4 and J is TRBJ2-7; maybe TRBD2 (6 bases). CDR3 size: 16 residues. Germline V lookup: CDR1 SGHNT, CDR2 YYREEE (reference sequence). Trimming removed 3 bases from V and 2 bases from J, with 18 bases in between. The CDR3 spells CASSSAHTSIPYEQYF. In DNA form, the CDR3 reads TGTGCCAGCAGCTCGGCCCACACTAGCATCCCCTACGAGCAGTACTTC.

This clonotype was observed a handful of times. The rearrangement links TRBV12-3 or TRBV12-4 to TRBJ2-5, with 7 bases fitting TRBD1. V dropped 5 bases and J dropped 0; count of bases not matched to a gene: 6. There are 15 residues in the CDR3. In DNA, the CDR3 is TGTGCCAGCAGTCCGGGACAGCGCTACCAAGAGACCCAGTACTTC. This encodes CASSPGQRYQETQYF.

This clonotype was counted between two and nine times. The chain recombines TRBV24-1 with TRBJ2-3; 7 nucleotides align to TRBD2. Per the germline V gene, CDR1 is KGHDR and CDR2 is SFDVKD. The trim removed 0 bases at V and 0 bases at J, leaving 2 bases unmatched. This CDR3 comprises 16 residues. The CDR3 here is CATSDLAGASTDTQYF. In nucleotides, the CDR3 is TGTGCCACCAGTGATTTGGCGGGAGCTAGCACAGATACGCAGTATTTT.

This clonotype has ten or more counts. V is TRBV6-2 or TRBV6-3 and J is TRBJ2-1; D is ambiguous. Germline V gene lookup returns CDR1 MNHEY and CDR2 SVGEGT. V shed 2 bases and J shed 8 bases, with 13 bases lying between them. The CDR3 runs to 14 residues. DNA of the CDR3: TGTGCCAGCAGTTACATACTTTTGGTCGATGAGCAGTTCTTC. Its protein is CASSYILLVDEQFF.

This clonotype turned up a few times. The genes are TRBV9 and TRBJ1-6; tentative D call: TRBD1 (5 bases). The length of the CDR3 is 16 residues. Germline CDR1 is SGDLS and CDR2 is YYNGEE. The V gene lost 3 bases and the J gene lost 10 bases, with 20 bases spanning the gap. The CDR3 nucleotides read TGTGCCAGCAGCGCCCCATGGGAGGGGAAGGAATCACCCCTCCACTTT. It codes for CASSAPWEGKESPLHF.

V and J are TRBV5-6 and TRBJ1-2; D is uncertain. V was pared by 4 bases and J by 4 bases, with 17 bases between. The germline CDR1 and CDR2 sequences are SGHDT and YYEEEE. The CDR3 runs to 15 residues. This CDR3 is CASSPWEGFSYGYTF. The CDR3 DNA sequence: TGTGCCAGCAGCCCGTGGGAGGGTTTTTCCTATGGCTACACCTTC.

This clonotype was seen a handful of times. The chain uses TRBV7-9 and TRBJ2-7; 8 bases align to TRBD1. This CDR3 comprises 21 residues. Germline CDR1 SEHNR, CDR2 FQNEAQ (reference sequence). The J segment lost 0 bases and the V segment lost 4 bases, leaving 23 bases of the junction unmatched. This CDR3 reads CASSSQLGFGNGQGVSYEQYF. The CDR3 DNA sequence: TGTGCCAGCAGCTCTCAACTTGGCTTCGGTAACGGACAGGGAGTCTCCTACGAGCAGTACTTC. The whole variable domain, remainder taken from reference TRBV7-9 and TRBJ2-7, is DTGVSQNPRHKITKRGQNVTFRCDPISEHNRLYWYRQTLGQGPEFLTYFQNEAQLEKSRLLSDRFSAERPKGSFSTLEIQRTEQGDSAMYLCASSSQLGFGNGQGVSYEQYFGPGTRLTVT.

The chain recombines TRBV7-2 with TRBJ2-3; D perhaps matches TRBD2 (6 bases). The ends were cut back, 3 bases at V and 10 bases at J, with 11 bases in the middle. Germline V CDR1 and CDR2: SGHTA, FQGNSA. The CDR3 is made up of 12 amino acids. The CDR3 sequence is CASSFPGAAQYF. The CDR3 DNA is TGTGCCAGCAGCTTCCCGGGAGCAGCGCAGTATTTT.

V is TRBV18 and J is TRBJ2-1; maybe TRBD2 (6 bases). Germline loops: CDR1 KGHSH, CDR2 LQKENI. The CDR3 consists of 15 residues. V was trimmed by 5 bases and J by 3 bases, leaving 14 bases between them. Written as DNA, the CDR3 is TGTGCCAGCTCAAGGGACTCCGATTTCTACAATGAGCAGTTCTTC. Translation: CASSRDSDFYNEQFF. Looking up the rest from reference TRBV18 and TRBJ2-1 gives the full variable domain: NAGVMQNPRHLVRRRGQEARLRCSPMKGHSHVYWYRQLPEEGLKFMVYLQKENIIDESGMPKERFSAEFPKEGPSILRIQQVVRGDSAAYFCASSRDSDFYNEQFFGPGTRLTVL.

The sample holds one count of this clonotype. The chain uses TRBV12-3 or TRBV12-4 and TRBJ2-4; D not certain. V was pared by 2 bases and J by 8 bases, with 13 bases between. This CDR3 comprises 14 residues. The CDR3 region is CASSLSSGFDIQYF. DNA of the CDR3: TGTGCCAGCAGTTTATCGTCCGGATTCGACATTCAGTACTTC.

In its sample, this clonotype was seen a few times. This chain joins TRBV6-2 or TRBV6-3 and TRBJ2-7, with D possibly matching TRBD2 (6 bases). Trimming stripped 2 bases from V and 3 bases from J, with 14 bases between. The germline V gene encodes CDR1 MNHEY and CDR2 SVGEGT. The CDR3 has 15 amino acids. CDR3 region: CASSYGQGGVYEQYF. In DNA, the CDR3 is TGTGCCAGCAGTTACGGTCAGGGAGGAGTCTACGAGCAGTACTTC.

The table lists this clonotype with a few counts. The genes are TRBV6-6 and TRBJ2-1; 7 positions agree with TRBD1. V gave up 5 bases and J gave up 7 bases; unmatched junction bases: 8. The germline CDR1 and CDR2 sequences are MNHNY and SVGAGI (reference sequence). The length of the CDR3 is 14 residues. The CDR3 coding sequence is TGTGCCAGCAGTAAAGAGACAGGGCGGAATGAGCAGTTCTTC. Its translation: CASSKETGRNEQFF.

In its sample, this clonotype was seen a few times. CDR3 bases: TGTGCCAGCAGCCTTGAGGGGCCGGCTAATGAAAAACTGTTTTTT. Translation gives CASSLEGPANEKLFF. This chain joins TRBV5-8 and TRBJ1-4; tentative D call: TRBD1 (5 bases). With 4 bases removed from V and 3 bases from J, the gap between germline ends came to 13 bases. This CDR3 has 15 amino acids. CDR1 SGHTS and CDR2 YDEGEE come from the germline V gene. The entire variable domain, with the rest obtained from reference TRBV5-8 and TRBJ1-4, is as follows: EAGVTQSPTHLIKTRGQQATLRCSPISGHTSVYWYQQALGLGLQFLLWYDEGEERNRGNFPPRFSGRQFPNYSSELNVNALELEDSALYLCASSLEGPANEKLFFGSGTQLSVL.

In this sample, this clonotype turned up a few times. This chain's CDR3 is CASSLDGTSNSPLHF. Written as DNA, the CDR3 is TGCGCCAGCAGCTTGGACGGGACTTCGAATTCACCCCTCCACTTT. J is TRBJ1-6 and V is TRBV5-1; a possible D gene is TRBD1 (5 bases). The germline gives CDR1 SGHRS, CDR2 YFSETQ. This CDR3 spans 15 amino acids. Between the trimmed V and J ends, which lost 0 bases and 7 bases, there was a span of 11 bases.

This clonotype was seen a few times. This chain links TRBV6-6 with TRBJ1-5; D remains unclear. The V end was cut by 8 bases, the J end by 0 bases, with 14 bases between. CDR3 length: 15 amino acids. CDR1 and CDR2 (germline): MNHNY, SVGAGI (reference sequence). CDR3: CASGRETYSNQPQHF. The CDR3 nucleotides are TGTGCCAGCGGTCGGGAGACCTATAGCAATCAGCCCCAGCATTTT.

The V and J genes are TRBV11-2 and TRBJ2-1; D is possibly TRBD2 (5 bases). V lost 4 bases and J lost 3, with 16 bases in between. Germline V gene lookup returns CDR1 SGHAT and CDR2 FQNNGV. The CDR3 runs to 16 residues. CDR3 in amino acids: CASSSPQAENYNEQFF. Written as DNA, the CDR3 is TGTGCCAGCAGCTCACCCCAAGCGGAGAACTACAATGAGCAGTTCTTC.

This clonotype was found a few times. The chain recombines TRBV5-6 with TRBJ2-4; D is ambiguous. V lost 0 bases, J lost 0 bases, and 7 bases lay in between. This CDR3 comprises 15 residues. Germline CDR1 SGHDT, CDR2 YYEEEE. Here the CDR3 DNA reads TGTGCCAGCAGCTTGGTCCATCTAGCCAAAAACATTCAGTACTTC. Amino acid sequence: CASSLVHLAKNIQYF.